This T cell receptor beta chain comes out of a study of PD-1 blockade in classical Hodgkin lymphoma. Study-level results: Diminished baseline TCR diversity has been reported in newly diagnosed patients relative to healthy donors. Newly diagnosed and completely responding patients shared comparable baseline diversity.

On this clone: Its antigen is unknown.

Relapses following autologous stem cell transplantation were seen in all patients, with brentuximab vedotin exposure varying. Reported best responses ranged across complete response, partial response or progressive disease. Only in-frame clones appear in the TCRdb table, and some are missing; sequencing was by immunoSEQ multiplex PCR. The data show 80,000 to 100,000 clones, around 81% seen once. The germline CDR1 and CDR2 sequences are MRHNA and SNTAGT. Trimming shortened V by 4 bases and J by 2 bases, and 9 bases separated the two germline ends. This CDR3 spans 14 amino acids. This TCR was recovered from a human donor with classical Hodgkin lymphoma. The starting material was peripheral blood mononuclear cells (PBMCs), obtained before the second cycle of nivolumab. J is TRBJ1-5 and V is TRBV6-4; unclear D gene. CDR3 coding DNA: TGTGCCAGCAGTGCCATTCACGGCAATCAGCCCCAGCATTTT. Residues: CASSAIHGNQPQHF.